Listed below are T cell receptor beta chains from one sample, sequenced in a study of blood T cell repertoires in COVID-19. The assay was immunoSEQ multiplex PCR, and TCRdb's table has in-frame clones only and misses some. This sample has fewer than 450,000 clones; 70% to 90% occur once, and the top ten carry roughly an eighth. Sequencing input: peripheral blood. The receptors stem from a woman aged 45-65 years with COVID-19, enrolled during active disease. The CDR3 runs from the conserved cysteine through the conserved F or W. Each record gives: clone size, CDR3 length, V gene, J gene, D gene, CDR3 DNA, CDR3 protein. The D gene is left open where the match is weak. Rows may omit the clone size; those that give it use once, few, many or a size class.

>NA|12|TRBV19|TRBJ1-5|NA
TGTGCCAGTAAGGGAGGGATTCAGCCCCAGCATTTT
CASKGGIQPQHF
>NA|15|TRBV6-1|TRBJ1-4|NA
TGTGCCAGCAGTGAAGCGATGACAGGTTTCGAAAAACTGTTTTTT
CASSEAMTGFEKLFF
>NA|18|TRBV9|TRBJ2-3|NA
TGTGCCAGCAGCGTAGGGGAGTTATCGGCGGCCCGCACAGATACGCAGTATTTT
CASSVGELSAARTDTQYF
>NA|15|TRBV6-5|TRBJ1-1|NA
TGTGCCAGCAGTTCCCCGGAGGTGAGTCCCACTGAAGCTTTCTTT
CASSSPEVSPTEAFF
>NA|15|TRBV27|TRBJ1-5|NA
TGTGCCAGCAGTCTCGACGGGGTTAGCAATCAGCCCCAGCATTTT
CASSLDGVSNQPQHF
>once|12|TRBV3-1/TRBV3-2|TRBJ2-7|TRBD2
TGTGCCTCTCAGACGGGAGGAGGTAAGCAGTACTTC
CASQTGGGKQYF
>NA|13|TRBV6-5|TRBJ1-2|TRBD1
TGTGCCAGCAGGCCCCAGGGGGTCCGGGGCTACACCTTC
CASRPQGVRGYTF
>NA|13|TRBV3-1/TRBV3-2|TRBJ2-5|NA
TGTGCCAGCAGCAGTCAGTACCAAGAGACCCAGTACTTC
CASSSQYQETQYF
>NA|14|TRBV3-1/TRBV3-2|TRBJ1-4|NA
TGTGCCAGCAGCCAAGCAAGTCAGAATGAAAAACTGTTTTTT
CASSQASQNEKLFF
>NA|19|TRBV7-9|TRBJ2-2|NA
TGTGCCAGCAGCCCCACCCCCCCCTTCGAGCCCTCCAGGGGCGGGGAGCTGTTTTTT
CASSPTPPFEPSRGGELFF